The 6 T cell receptor beta chains given below trace back to one sample, sequenced in a study of vaccination effects on CD4 cells after COVID-19. Isolation of CD4+ T cells took place after less than twelve days of culture. Produced via immunoSEQ multiplex PCR; TCRdb's table is partial and in-frame only. The repertoire holds around 45,000 clones, with about three quarters as singletons. Their target antigens are unknown. Here the sequenced sample was CD4+ T cells from PBMCs cultured without peptide, taken before COVID-19 vaccination. These receptors came from a human donor who had a prior SARS-CoV-2 infection.

V is TRBV2 and J is TRBJ1-2, with D uncertain. The CDR3 has 13 amino acids. V gave up 5 bases and J gave up 2 bases, with 9 bases separating them. Germline V CDR1 and CDR2: SNHLY, FYNNEI. The CDR3 nucleotides are TGTGCCAGCAGTCTCGGACCGAACTATGGCTACACCTTC. Its protein is CASSLGPNYGYTF.

The CDR3 reads CASSPQAAPGLAQYF. The DNA of the CDR3 is TGTGCCAGCAGCCCACAAGCAGCGCCGGGACTGGCGCAGTATTTT. The chain links TRBV7-2 to TRBJ2-3; possibly TRBD2 for D (6 bases). The CDR3 runs to 15 residues. V gave up 5 bases and J gave up 10 bases, with 22 bases separating them. Looked up from germline, CDR1 is SGHTA and CDR2 is FQGNSA.

J is TRBJ1-5 and V is TRBV29-1; D is possibly TRBD1 (6 bases). Germline-derived CDR1 and CDR2 are SQVTM and ANQGSEA. CDR3 size: 14 residues. V was pared by 7 bases and J by 2 bases, with 15 bases between. The CDR3 sequence: CSASGEGGNQPQHF. CDR3 bases: TGCAGCGCCTCAGGGGAAGGGGGCAATCAGCCCCAGCATTTT.

V and J are TRBV5-4 and TRBJ2-6; D may be TRBD1 or TRBD2 (5 bases each). The CDR3 extends over 17 amino acids. Trimming left V 2 bases short and J 0 bases short, with 12 bases between. Germline V gene data show CDR1 as SGHNT and CDR2 as YYREEE (reference sequence). The CDR3 nucleotides are TGTGCCAGCAGCTTTGGGGGACGGAGCTCTGGGGCCAACGTCCTGACTTTC. This sequence encodes CASSFGGRSSGANVLTF.

This rearrangement joins TRBV9 to TRBJ1-3, with no clear D. The V gene's germline CDR1 is SGDLS and CDR2 YYNGEE. Trimming pared 3 bases from V and 2 bases from J, leaving 9 bases between. The CDR3 is made up of 14 amino acids. This CDR3 is CASSGSTPGNTIYF. Here the CDR3 DNA reads TGTGCCAGCAGCGGCAGCACTCCTGGAAACACCATATATTTT.

This clone occurred once. This rearrangement joins TRBV5-1 to TRBJ2-2, with TRBD2 matching 9 bases. Germline loops: CDR1 SGHRS, CDR2 YFSETQ. The CDR3 is made up of 17 amino acids. The junction had 10 bases not matched to a gene; V was cut back by 2 bases and J by 5 bases. CDR3 bases: TGCGCCAGCAGCTTACGTGCGGGGGGGTGGAAGACCGGGGAGCTGTTTTTT. Its translation is CASSLRAGGWKTGELFF.